A selection of T cell receptor beta chains follows, all from one sample in a study of T cell responses to AZD1222 COVID-19 vaccine. Clones were sequenced by immunoSEQ multiplex PCR, and TCRdb holds only the in-frame ones, with some missing. The repertoire includes some 150,000 clones, around nine tenths of them detected once, and 2.8% sits in the top ten. Sample: peripheral blood, taken on day 0 of MenACWY control vaccination. Receptor source: an adult in good health. CDR3s include the opening cysteine and the closing phenylalanine or tryptophan. A D gene is named only where the DNA matches it firmly. Clone size, where shown, is once, few, many, or a class for clones that have expanded.

d_gene: -
abundance: -
v_gene: TRBV6-5
j_gene: TRBJ1-1
CDR3nt: TGTGCCAGCAGGGACGAGATGAACACTGAAGCTTTCTTT
CDR3aa: CASRDEMNTEAFF

d_gene: -
abundance: -
v_gene: TRBV4-1
j_gene: TRBJ2-1
CDR3nt: TGCGCCAGCAGCCAAGCAGGGGACCTGTACTATGAGCAGTTCTTC
CDR3aa: CASSQAGDLYYEQFF

d_gene: TRBD1
abundance: -
v_gene: TRBV2
j_gene: TRBJ1-1
CDR3nt: TGTGCCAGCAACCGGGACAGGGGACACAGCACTGAAGCTTTCTTT
CDR3aa: CASNRDRGHSTEAFF

d_gene: TRBD2
abundance: -
v_gene: TRBV7-3
j_gene: TRBJ2-3
CDR3nt: TGTGCCAGCAGCCAAAGGGCGGGGGGTACCACAGATACGCAGTATTTT
CDR3aa: CASSQRAGGTTDTQYF

d_gene: TRBD1
abundance: -
v_gene: TRBV5-6
j_gene: TRBJ1-5
CDR3nt: TGTGCCAGCAGCTACTACGGGACAGAGTTCAATCAGCCCCAGCATTTT
CDR3aa: CASSYYGTEFNQPQHF

d_gene: -
abundance: -
v_gene: TRBV7-2
j_gene: TRBJ1-3
CDR3nt: TGTGCCAGCAGTCACACAGGGTACTCTGGAAACACCATATATTTT
CDR3aa: CASSHTGYSGNTIYF

d_gene: -
abundance: many
v_gene: TRBV7-3
j_gene: TRBJ1-6
CDR3nt: TGTGCCAGCAGCTTAATTCACGAGAGAGGAGGGATTCAACGAGGGTCCTATAATTCACCCCTCCACTTT
CDR3aa: CASSLIHERGGIQRGSYNSPLHF

d_gene: TRBD1
abundance: -
v_gene: TRBV29-1
j_gene: TRBJ1-5
CDR3nt: TGCAGCGTGGGGGGACAGTCCAATCAGCCCCAGCATTTT
CDR3aa: CSVGGQSNQPQHF

d_gene: -
abundance: -
v_gene: TRBV10-3
j_gene: TRBJ1-4
CDR3nt: TGTGCCATCAGGTTCGGGGTGAATGAAAAACTGTTTTTT
CDR3aa: CAIRFGVNEKLFF

d_gene: TRBD2
abundance: -
v_gene: TRBV3-1/TRBV3-2
j_gene: TRBJ2-2
CDR3nt: TGTGCCAGCAGCTGGACTAGCGGGAGGAACACCGGGGAGCTGTTTTTT
CDR3aa: CASSWTSGRNTGELFF

d_gene: -
abundance: once
v_gene: TRBV20-1
j_gene: TRBJ1-5
CDR3nt: TGCAGTGCTAGTTTGGGAGGGGGTTTAAATCAGCCCCAGCATTTT
CDR3aa: CSASLGGGLNQPQHF

d_gene: TRBD2
abundance: -
v_gene: TRBV18
j_gene: TRBJ2-1
CDR3nt: TGTGCCAGCTCACTAACACGGGGACTAGACTACAATGAGCAGTTCTTC
CDR3aa: CASSLTRGLDYNEQFF

d_gene: TRBD2
abundance: -
v_gene: TRBV27
j_gene: TRBJ2-1
CDR3nt: TGTGCCAGCAGTTTTGGGACTAGCGGGAGCCACAATGAGCAGTTCTTC
CDR3aa: CASSFGTSGSHNEQFF

d_gene: TRBD1
abundance: -
v_gene: TRBV7-9
j_gene: TRBJ1-1
CDR3nt: TGTGCCAGCAGCGTTGGACAGGGGGGGAACACTGAAGCTTTCTTT
CDR3aa: CASSVGQGGNTEAFF

d_gene: TRBD1
abundance: -
v_gene: TRBV27
j_gene: TRBJ2-7
CDR3nt: TGTGCCAGCAGTTCGGGACAGGGGTCCTACGAGCAGTACTTC
CDR3aa: CASSSGQGSYEQYF

d_gene: -
abundance: few
v_gene: TRBV20-1
j_gene: TRBJ2-1
CDR3nt: TGCAGTGCTAGTGTTGGCAGCAATGAGCAGTTCTTC
CDR3aa: CSASVGSNEQFF

d_gene: -
abundance: -
v_gene: TRBV7-9
j_gene: TRBJ1-2
CDR3nt: TGTGCCAGCAGCCCAAACCTTAACTATGGCTACACCTTC
CDR3aa: CASSPNLNYGYTF

d_gene: -
abundance: -
v_gene: TRBV19
j_gene: TRBJ1-2
CDR3nt: TGTGCCAGCGCAGGAGGGACCTTCAATGGCTACACCTTC
CDR3aa: CASAGGTFNGYTF

d_gene: TRBD2
abundance: -
v_gene: TRBV7-9
j_gene: TRBJ2-3
CDR3nt: TGTGCCAGCAGCTCCTTGGGACTAGCGGGGGAGGATACGCAGTATTTT
CDR3aa: CASSSLGLAGEDTQYF

d_gene: TRBD1
abundance: -
v_gene: TRBV5-5
j_gene: TRBJ2-4
CDR3nt: TGTGCCAGCAGCTCCACGGGGGACAGGGGAGACATTCAGTACTTC
CDR3aa: CASSSTGDRGDIQYF

d_gene: -
abundance: -
v_gene: TRBV10-3
j_gene: TRBJ1-2
CDR3nt: TGTGCCATCAGTGAGTACTATGGCTACACCTTC
CDR3aa: CAISEYYGYTF

d_gene: -
abundance: -
v_gene: TRBV3-1/TRBV3-2
j_gene: TRBJ1-5
CDR3nt: TGTGCCAGCAGCCGCGGGGGCCTATATAGCAATCAGCCCCAGCATTTT
CDR3aa: CASSRGGLYSNQPQHF

d_gene: TRBD1
abundance: -
v_gene: TRBV10-1
j_gene: TRBJ2-1
CDR3nt: TGCGCCAGCAGTGGTGGACAGGTGGTTAGGAGCTCCTACAATGAGCAGTTCTTC
CDR3aa: CASSGGQVVRSSYNEQFF

d_gene: -
abundance: -
v_gene: TRBV9
j_gene: TRBJ2-2
CDR3nt: TGTGCCAGCTCCTCGAGAGGGCAGGGGTACACCGGGGAGCTGTTTTTT
CDR3aa: CASSSRGQGYTGELFF

d_gene: TRBD1
abundance: -
v_gene: TRBV27
j_gene: TRBJ1-6
CDR3nt: TGTGCCAGCAGTTTGAATAGACAGGGGACGGGGGATTCACCCCTCCACTTT
CDR3aa: CASSLNRQGTGDSPLHF

d_gene: -
abundance: -
v_gene: TRBV7-2
j_gene: TRBJ1-5
CDR3nt: TGTGCCAGCAGCTTACAGGACGGTCTAAATCAGCCCCAGCATTTT
CDR3aa: CASSLQDGLNQPQHF

d_gene: -
abundance: -
v_gene: TRBV5-1
j_gene: TRBJ2-1
CDR3nt: TGCGCCAGCAGCGTGGACTTCAGCTCCTACAATGAGCAGTTCTTC
CDR3aa: CASSVDFSSYNEQFF

d_gene: -
abundance: -
v_gene: TRBV7-2
j_gene: TRBJ1-1
CDR3nt: TGTGCCAGCAGCTTACAAGGGTCCCTGAACACTGAAGCTTTCTTT
CDR3aa: CASSLQGSLNTEAFF

d_gene: -
abundance: -
v_gene: TRBV27
j_gene: TRBJ1-5
CDR3nt: TGTGCCAGCAGAATGGGGCAGGCTCAGCCCCAGCATTTT
CDR3aa: CASRMGQAQPQHF

d_gene: TRBD1
abundance: -
v_gene: TRBV30
j_gene: TRBJ1-2
CDR3nt: TGTGCCTGGAGCCGGGACAGGGGAGCCTATGGCTACACCTTC
CDR3aa: CAWSRDRGAYGYTF

d_gene: -
abundance: once
v_gene: TRBV28
j_gene: TRBJ1-2
CDR3nt: TGTGCCAGCAATGAGGGTTCTAACTATGGCTACACCTTC
CDR3aa: CASNEGSNYGYTF

d_gene: -
abundance: -
v_gene: TRBV7-9
j_gene: TRBJ1-3
CDR3nt: TGTGCCAGCAGCCCCGGGGGGCCTGGAAACACCATATATTTT
CDR3aa: CASSPGGPGNTIYF

d_gene: -
abundance: -
v_gene: TRBV19
j_gene: TRBJ1-6
CDR3nt: TGTGCCAGTGGGCTTCTTAATTCACCCCTCCACTTT
CDR3aa: CASGLLNSPLHF

d_gene: TRBD2
abundance: once
v_gene: TRBV4-2
j_gene: TRBJ2-1
CDR3nt: TGTGCCAGCAGCCATTTTCTAGCGGGAGGGCAAAATGAGCAGTTCTTC
CDR3aa: CASSHFLAGGQNEQFF

d_gene: -
abundance: -
v_gene: TRBV6-1
j_gene: TRBJ1-2
CDR3nt: TGTGCCAGCAGTGAAGAACGCCAGGCCGGGGGGCGCAGCTATGGCTACACCTTC
CDR3aa: CASSEERQAGGRSYGYTF

d_gene: -
abundance: -
v_gene: TRBV18
j_gene: TRBJ1-1
CDR3nt: TGTGCCAGCTCATCCCAGGTCACTGAAGCTTTCTTT
CDR3aa: CASSSQVTEAFF

d_gene: TRBD1
abundance: -
v_gene: TRBV5-4
j_gene: TRBJ2-6
CDR3nt: TGTGCCAGCAGCTTGAGGGGCGGACAGGGGTATGGGGCCAACGTCCTGACTTTC
CDR3aa: CASSLRGGQGYGANVLTF

d_gene: TRBD2
abundance: -
v_gene: TRBV18
j_gene: TRBJ2-3
CDR3nt: TGTGCCAGCTCACCACCGACTAGCGGGGACCCGTTCTCGGATACGCAGTATTTT
CDR3aa: CASSPPTSGDPFSDTQYF

d_gene: TRBD1
abundance: -
v_gene: TRBV9
j_gene: TRBJ2-2
CDR3nt: TGTGCCAGCAGCGCACAACAGGGGGCGGGTTTTACCGGGGAGCTGTTTTTT
CDR3aa: CASSAQQGAGFTGELFF

d_gene: -
abundance: -
v_gene: TRBV19
j_gene: TRBJ1-1
CDR3nt: TGTGCCAGTAGACGCCTTAGGGGGGGAACTGAAGCTTTCTTT
CDR3aa: CASRRLRGGTEAFF

d_gene: -
abundance: -
v_gene: TRBV27
j_gene: TRBJ1-2
CDR3nt: TGTGCCAGCAAGACCTGGGGAGGCGCAGGAGGGGGCTACACCTTC
CDR3aa: CASKTWGGAGGGYTF

d_gene: -
abundance: -
v_gene: TRBV30
j_gene: TRBJ1-1
CDR3nt: TGTGCCTGGAGCAGGGTGGGGACTGAAGCTTTCTTT
CDR3aa: CAWSRVGTEAFF

d_gene: -
abundance: -
v_gene: TRBV9
j_gene: TRBJ2-1
CDR3nt: TGTGCCAGCAGCGTGGACTACGGTAGGGAGCAGTTCTTC
CDR3aa: CASSVDYGREQFF

d_gene: -
abundance: -
v_gene: TRBV7-8
j_gene: TRBJ1-6
CDR3nt: TGTGCCAGCAGCTTATCCGGGACACTGTATAATTCACCCCTCCACTTT
CDR3aa: CASSLSGTLYNSPLHF

d_gene: -
abundance: -
v_gene: TRBV4-1
j_gene: TRBJ2-4
CDR3nt: TGCGCCAGCAGCCAAGCATCCGGATGGGGAGCCAAAAACATTCAGTACTTC
CDR3aa: CASSQASGWGAKNIQYF

d_gene: TRBD2
abundance: -
v_gene: TRBV2
j_gene: TRBJ2-7
CDR3nt: TGTGCCAGCTACTCTACTAGCGGGAACTCCTACGAGCAGTACTTC
CDR3aa: CASYSTSGNSYEQYF

d_gene: -
abundance: -
v_gene: TRBV3-1/TRBV3-2
j_gene: TRBJ1-5
CDR3nt: TGTGCCAGCAGCCAAGGTAGGGGTTTTTCTCAGCCCCAGCATTTT
CDR3aa: CASSQGRGFSQPQHF

d_gene: -
abundance: -
v_gene: TRBV2
j_gene: TRBJ1-2
CDR3nt: TGTGCCAGCACGGGGGATGTCTATGGCTACACCTTC
CDR3aa: CASTGDVYGYTF

d_gene: TRBD1
abundance: -
v_gene: TRBV7-8
j_gene: TRBJ1-5
CDR3nt: TGTGCCAGCAGCTTAGAGGGGGCTAGCAATCAGCCCCAGCATTTT
CDR3aa: CASSLEGASNQPQHF

d_gene: -
abundance: -
v_gene: TRBV25-1
j_gene: TRBJ2-7
CDR3nt: TGTGCCAGCTCCCCAGAACAAGCCTACGAGCAGTACTTC
CDR3aa: CASSPEQAYEQYF

d_gene: -
abundance: -
v_gene: TRBV14
j_gene: TRBJ2-5
CDR3nt: TGTGCCAGCAGCTCAACGACAGTCAAAGGGGAGACCCAGTACTTC
CDR3aa: CASSSTTVKGETQYF

d_gene: -
abundance: -
v_gene: TRBV27
j_gene: TRBJ1-1
CDR3nt: TGTGCCAGCAGTTCAGGGTCTGAAGCTTTCTTT
CDR3aa: CASSSGSEAFF

d_gene: TRBD2
abundance: -
v_gene: TRBV13
j_gene: TRBJ2-3
CDR3nt: TGTGCCAGCAGGGGCGGGAGGGCCAGGGCAGATACGCAGTATTTT
CDR3aa: CASRGGRARADTQYF

d_gene: -
abundance: -
v_gene: TRBV10-2
j_gene: TRBJ2-2
CDR3nt: TGCGCCAGCAGTGAGGGGGCCGGGGAGCTGTTTTTT
CDR3aa: CASSEGAGELFF

d_gene: -
abundance: -
v_gene: TRBV7-2
j_gene: TRBJ1-1
CDR3nt: TGTGCCAGCAGCTTAGGGGAGGGGGCTGAAGCTTTCTTT
CDR3aa: CASSLGEGAEAFF